This T cell receptor beta chain was recovered during a study of cytomegalovirus exposure and HLA in healthy donors. Study-wide background: In a previous analysis, about 100 million unique TCR beta sequences were found from 150 million to 200 million T cells.

PCR involved 60 Vbeta and 13 Jbeta primers. The data were produced by immunoSEQ multiplex PCR, yet TCRdb's version contains in-frame clones alone and is incomplete. The sample lists about 140,000 clones, roughly 75% occurring once. This clone was seen more than once but under ten times. Source material: PBMCs. The origin of this receptor is a man in his forties in good health and CMV-seropositive.

The CDR3 DNA is TGTGCCAGCAGTGACGGGGCAGGGGACTATGGCTACACCTTC. Protein product: CASSDGAGDYGYTF. The rearrangement links TRBV6-4 to TRBJ1-2, with D perhaps TRBD1 (6 bases). With 2 bases removed from V and 3 bases from J, the gap between germline ends came to 10 bases. The CDR3 has 14 residues. Germline V gene data show CDR1 as MRHNA and CDR2 as SNTAGT.